The 13 T cell receptor beta chains given below trace back to one sample, sequenced in a study of blood T cell repertoires in COVID-19. Profiling relied on immunoSEQ multiplex PCR, and the TCRdb table lists in-frame clones only, not all of them. The top ten clones hold about 8.4% of a sample with about 180,000 clones, about 90% of them seen once. Sequenced: PBMCs or T cells enriched from blood (not recorded which). The receptors shown here come from a woman younger than 35 who had recovered from COVID-19.

The J gene is TRBJ1-4, the V gene TRBV3-1 (or the pseudogene TRBV3-2), with TRBD1 matching 7 bases. CDR1 and CDR2 from the germline V gene are LGHDT and YNNKEL (reference sequence). The CDR3 totals 13 residues. V shed 1 base and J 15 bases; nucleotides not matched to a gene: 8. The chain's CDR3 is CASSQALPGQMFF. DNA of the CDR3: TGTGCCAGCAGCCAAGCTCTGCCGGGACAGATGTTTTTT.

The rearrangement joins TRBV5-1 to TRBJ1-6, with 10 nucleotides matching TRBD1. Losses at the gene ends were 0 bases for V and 9 bases for J; bases not matched to a gene: 0. Germline-derived CDR1 and CDR2 are SGHRS and YFSETQ. The CDR3 has 14 amino acids. The chain's CDR3 is CASSLGDRGSPLHF. The CDR3, as DNA: TGCGCCAGCAGCTTGGGGGACAGGGGTTCACCCCTCCACTTT.

The chain has TRBV5-8 and TRBJ1-2; D possibly corresponds to TRBD1 (6 bases). In germline, CDR1 is SGHTS, CDR2 YDEGEE. V lost 2 bases and J 7 bases, leaving 15 bases between the germline ends. The CDR3 covers 14 residues. The CDR3 reads CASSLRLDSLGYTF. CDR3 nucleotides: TGTGCCAGCAGCTTACGTTTGGACAGCCTTGGCTACACCTTC.

This chain links TRBV5-5 with TRBJ2-7, with 8 nucleotides matching TRBD1. The CDR3 has 15 amino acids. Germline loops: CDR1 SGHKS, CDR2 YYEKEE (reference sequence). Trimming took 4 bases from V and 3 from J; bases not matched to a gene: 9. Here the CDR3 DNA reads TGTGCCAGCAGCCACTACCTGGACAGGGACTACGAGCAGTACTTC. Its translation: CASSHYLDRDYEQYF. Looking up the rest from reference TRBV5-5 and TRBJ2-7 gives the full variable domain: DAGVTQSPTHLIKTRGQQVTLRCSPISGHKSVSWYQQVLGQGPQFIFQYYEKEERGRGNFPDRFSARQFPNYSSELNVNALLLGDSALYLCASSHYLDRDYEQYFGPGTRLTVT.

This chain joins TRBV4-3 and TRBJ1-2; D may be TRBD1 (6 bases). Between the trimmed V and J ends, which lost 3 bases and 6 bases, there was a span of 20 bases. Germline-derived CDR1 and CDR2 are LGHNA and YSLEER. This CDR3 has 16 residues. CDR3 DNA sequence: TGCGCCAGCAGCCATTATTACAGGGAGCTCTCTGATGGCTACACCTTC. Translated, it gives CASSHYYRELSDGYTF.

V and J are TRBV3-1 (or the pseudogene TRBV3-2) and TRBJ2-1; a possible D gene is TRBD2 (6 bases). The germline CDR1 and CDR2 sequences are LGHDT and YNNKEL (reference sequence). V lost 5 bases, J lost 6 bases, and 29 bases lay in between. This CDR3 is 19 amino acids long. CDR3 protein: CASSRRTLRAAGLRNEQFF. CDR3 nucleotide sequence: TGTGCCAGCAGCAGAAGGACGTTGCGGGCGGCGGGGCTACGCAATGAGCAGTTCTTC.

The chain combines TRBV6-5 with TRBJ1-1; TRBD1 matches 7 bases. The CDR3 is 12 amino acids. Germline CDR1 and CDR2: MNHEY and SVGAGI. With V trimmed by 5 bases and J by 5 bases, 2 bases remained unmatched. CDR3 amino acids: CASSRQGTEAFF. The CDR3 DNA reads as TGTGCCAGCAGTAGACAGGGAACTGAAGCTTTCTTT.

The CDR3 DNA follows: TGTGCCACCAGTGATCCCCGGCAGGGTAGGACAGATACGCAGTATTTT. Translation gives CATSDPRQGRTDTQYF. V and J are TRBV24-1 and TRBJ2-3; a weak D match, TRBD1 (5 bases). The V end was cut by 3 bases, the J end by 3 bases, with 15 bases between. This CDR3 comprises 16 residues. Germline CDR1 and CDR2: KGHDR and SFDVKD.

The V gene is TRBV6-1, the J gene TRBJ2-1; TRBD1 agrees at 8 bases. Germline CDR1 and CDR2: MNHNS and SASEGT. V was clipped by 2 bases and J by 8 bases; unmatched bases: 8. This CDR3 comprises 15 residues. The CDR3 DNA reads TGTGCCAGCAGTGAATCGACAGGGGAAGTCCATGAGCAGTTCTTC. It is translated as CASSESTGEVHEQFF.

The gene calls are TRBV10-3 and TRBJ1-6; 7 nucleotides align to TRBD1. The V gene end was trimmed by 4 bases and the J gene end by 7 bases; junction bases not matched to a gene: 10. Germline V lookup: CDR1 ENHRY, CDR2 SYGVKD. CDR3 length: 16 amino acids. CDR3 protein: CAISATGMLSNSPLHF. The CDR3 nucleotides are TGTGCCATCAGTGCGACAGGGATGCTTTCGAATTCACCCCTCCACTTT.

This chain links TRBV15 with TRBJ2-2, with a weak D call TRBD1 (5 bases). The CDR3 is 19 amino acids. Trimming stripped 2 bases from V and 5 bases from J, with 24 bases between. Per germline, CDR1 LNHNV and CDR2 YYDKDF (reference sequence). For the CDR3, the DNA is TGTGCCACCAGCAGATTGCAGGGCGAAACCCCGAGAGCAACCGGGGAGCTGTTTTTT. This encodes CATSRLQGETPRATGELFF.

The chain employs TRBV2 and TRBJ1-1; D unresolved. V lost 8 bases, J lost 10 bases, and 17 bases lay in between. CDR3 length: 12 amino acids. Per the germline V gene, CDR1 is SNHLY and CDR2 is FYNNEI. The CDR3 loop reads CASSSSTAAAFF. DNA for the CDR3: TGTGCCAGCTCTTCTTCGACGGCGGCAGCTTTCTTT.

This chain connects TRBV18 to TRBJ2-5; D uncertain. V dropped 0 bases and J dropped 2 bases, with 10 bases sitting between them. The CDR3 contains 15 residues. Germline values: CDR1 KGHSH, CDR2 LQKENI. DNA of the CDR3: TGTGCCAGCTCACCACCGCTCCGACTTCAAGAGACCCAGTACTTC. As protein: CASSPPLRLQETQYF.